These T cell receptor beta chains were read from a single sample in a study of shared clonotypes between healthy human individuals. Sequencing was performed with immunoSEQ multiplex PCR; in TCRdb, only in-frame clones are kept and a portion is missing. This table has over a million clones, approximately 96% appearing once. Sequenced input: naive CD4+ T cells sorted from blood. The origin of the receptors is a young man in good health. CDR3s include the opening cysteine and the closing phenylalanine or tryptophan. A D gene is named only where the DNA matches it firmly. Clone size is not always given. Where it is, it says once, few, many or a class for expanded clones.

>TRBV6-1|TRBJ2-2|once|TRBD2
CASSEAASGSPGELFF
TGTGCCAGCAGTGAAGCGGCTAGCGGGAGCCCCGGGGAGCTGTTTTTT
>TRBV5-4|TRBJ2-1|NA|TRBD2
CAIKARTGGQFF
TGTGCCATCAAGGCCCGAACGGGGGGGCAGTTCTTC
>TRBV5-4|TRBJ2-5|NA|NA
CASSPKYQETQYF
TGTGCCAGCAGCCCTAAGTACCAAGAGACCCAGTACTTC
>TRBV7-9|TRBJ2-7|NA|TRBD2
CASSPGLAGGKTYEQYF
TGTGCCAGCAGCCCCGGACTAGCGGGAGGAAAGACCTACGAGCAGTACTTC
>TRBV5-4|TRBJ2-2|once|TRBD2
CASRAGTSGSHTGELFF
TGTGCCAGCAGAGCCGGGACTAGCGGGAGTCACACCGGGGAGCTGTTTTTT
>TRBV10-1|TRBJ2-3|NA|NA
CASSEVPGFTDTQYF
TGCGCCAGCAGTGAGGTACCGGGATTCACAGATACGCAGTATTTT
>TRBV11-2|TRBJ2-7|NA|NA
CASSRLNAAYEQYF
TGTGCCAGCAGCCGACTGAATGCTGCCTACGAGCAGTACTTC
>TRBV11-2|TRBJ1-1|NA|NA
CASSLRTALMNTEAFF
TGTGCCAGCAGCTTAAGGACCGCGCTCATGAACACTGAAGCTTTCTTT
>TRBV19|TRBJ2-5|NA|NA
CASSIYRQETQYF
TGTGCCAGTAGTATTTACAGGCAAGAGACCCAGTACTTC
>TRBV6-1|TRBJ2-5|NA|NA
CASNWIRETQYF
TGTGCCAGCAACTGGATCCGAGAGACCCAGTACTTC
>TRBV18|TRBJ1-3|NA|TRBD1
CASSPQTGSSGNTIYF
TGTGCCAGCTCACCCCAGACAGGGTCCTCTGGAAACACCATATATTTT
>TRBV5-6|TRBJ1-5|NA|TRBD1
CASSGKGQLHQPQHF
TGTGCCAGCAGCGGCAAGGGACAGCTTCATCAGCCCCAGCATTTT
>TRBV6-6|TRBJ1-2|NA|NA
CASSYGASRAGYTF
TGTGCCAGCAGTTACGGGGCCTCCCGGGCTGGCTACACCTTC
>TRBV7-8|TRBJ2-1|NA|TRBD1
CASSSDRGSYNEQFF
TGTGCCAGCAGCTCTGACAGGGGGTCTTACAATGAGCAGTTCTTC
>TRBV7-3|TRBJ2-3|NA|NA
CASSFQAGSTDTQYF
TGTGCCAGCAGCTTCCAAGCAGGAAGCACAGATACGCAGTATTTT
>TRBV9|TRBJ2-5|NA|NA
CASSVETGAKQETQYF
TGTGCCAGCAGCGTAGAGACGGGAGCGAAACAAGAGACCCAGTACTTC
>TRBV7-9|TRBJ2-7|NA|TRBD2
CASSRGVIYEQYF
TGTGCCAGCAGCCGGGGGGTTATCTACGAGCAGTACTTC
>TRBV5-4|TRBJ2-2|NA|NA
CASSQNVYRQASGELFF
TGTGCCAGCAGCCAAAACGTCTATCGACAGGCGTCCGGGGAGCTGTTTTTT
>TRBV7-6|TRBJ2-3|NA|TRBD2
CASSRSSGRSTDTQYF
TGTGCCAGCAGCCGAAGTAGCGGGAGGTCCACAGATACGCAGTATTTT
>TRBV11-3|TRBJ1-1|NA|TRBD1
CASSQNRGGEAFF
TGTGCCAGCAGCCAGAACAGGGGTGGTGAAGCTTTCTTT
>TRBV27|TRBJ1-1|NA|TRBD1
CASSVPGQPNTEAFF
TGTGCCAGCAGTGTCCCGGGACAGCCGAACACTGAAGCTTTCTTT
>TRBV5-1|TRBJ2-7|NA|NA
CASSPDVGPQPYEQYF
TGCGCCAGCAGCCCCGACGTGGGACCCCAGCCCTACGAGCAGTACTTC
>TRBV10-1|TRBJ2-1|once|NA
CASSEWDDNEQFF
TGCGCCAGCAGTGAATGGGACGACAATGAGCAGTTCTTC
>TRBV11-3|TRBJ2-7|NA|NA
CASSRQSSYEQYF
TGTGCCAGCAGCCGACAGAGCTCCTACGAGCAGTACTTC
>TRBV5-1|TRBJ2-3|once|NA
CASSFEGGFSDTQYF
TGCGCCAGCAGCTTTGAGGGGGGGTTCTCAGATACGCAGTATTTT
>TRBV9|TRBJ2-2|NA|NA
CASSYITGELFF
TGTGCCAGCAGCTACATTACCGGGGAGCTGTTTTTT
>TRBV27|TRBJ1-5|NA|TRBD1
CASSPGGYQPQHF
TGTGCCAGCAGTCCAGGGGGCTATCAGCCCCAGCATTTT
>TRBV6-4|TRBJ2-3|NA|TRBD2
CASSEGGRATDTQYF
TGTGCCAGCAGTGAGGGCGGGAGGGCCACAGATACGCAGTATTTT
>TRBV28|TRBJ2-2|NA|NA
CASSPTGAANTGELFF
TGTGCCAGCAGTCCCACAGGCGCCGCGAACACCGGGGAGCTGTTTTTT
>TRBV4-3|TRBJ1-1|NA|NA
CASSHTWMVGTEAFF
TGCGCCAGCAGCCACACTTGGATGGTGGGCACTGAAGCTTTCTTT
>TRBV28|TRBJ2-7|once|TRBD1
CASSVPGQGNYEQYF
TGTGCCAGCAGTGTTCCGGGACAGGGGAACTACGAGCAGTACTTC
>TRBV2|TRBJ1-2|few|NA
CASSFTYGYTF
TGTGCCAGCTCTTTCACCTATGGCTACACCTTC
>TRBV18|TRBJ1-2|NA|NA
CASSSSPGNNYGYTF
TGTGCCAGCTCATCGAGTCCGGGAAACAACTATGGCTACACCTTC
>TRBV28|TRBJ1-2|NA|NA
CASRQGVSNFYGYTF
TGTGCCAGCAGACAGGGTGTATCAAACTTCTATGGCTACACCTTC
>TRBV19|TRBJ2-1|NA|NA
CASSMMGIYNEQFF
TGTGCCAGTAGTATGATGGGGATCTACAATGAGCAGTTCTTC
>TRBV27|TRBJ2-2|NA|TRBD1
CASTTGVGELFF
TGTGCCAGCACGACAGGGGTCGGGGAGCTGTTTTTT
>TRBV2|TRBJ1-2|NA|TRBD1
CASSDRGNYGYTF
TGTGCCAGCAGTGACAGGGGGAACTATGGCTACACCTTC
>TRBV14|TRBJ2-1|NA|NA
CASSVIGEQFF
TGTGCCAGCAGCGTTATAGGGGAGCAGTTCTTC
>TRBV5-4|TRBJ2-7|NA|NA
CASSSEPGAYEQYF
TGTGCCAGCAGCTCGGAACCGGGGGCCTACGAGCAGTACTTC
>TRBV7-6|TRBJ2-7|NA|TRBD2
CASSFERDLGEQYF
TGTGCCAGCAGCTTCGAGCGGGACCTCGGGGAGCAGTACTTC
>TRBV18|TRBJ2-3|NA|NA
CASSPVIIAITDTQYF
TGTGCCAGCTCACCAGTGATAATAGCAATCACAGATACGCAGTATTTT
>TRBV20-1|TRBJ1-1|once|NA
CSASSRLEAFF
TGCAGTGCTAGTTCTAGGCTTGAAGCTTTCTTT
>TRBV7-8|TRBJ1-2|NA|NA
CASSLGRPGLANYGYTF
TGTGCCAGCAGCTTGGGCCGGCCGGGATTAGCTAACTATGGCTACACCTTC
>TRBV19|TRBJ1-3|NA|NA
CASSILPGEGNTIYF
TGTGCCAGTAGTATCCTGCCGGGAGAGGGAAACACCATATATTTT
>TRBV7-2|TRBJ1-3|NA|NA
CASSLDLGNTIYF
TGTGCCAGCAGCTTAGATTTGGGAAACACCATATATTTT
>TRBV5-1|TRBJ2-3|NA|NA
CASSLGTGPNTQYF
TGCGCCAGCAGCTTGGGTACAGGCCCAAATACGCAGTATTTT